The 25 T cell receptor beta chains given below trace back to one sample, sequenced in a study of cytomegalovirus exposure and HLA in healthy donors. The primer mix had 60 Vbeta and 13 Jbeta primers. The data were produced by immunoSEQ multiplex PCR, yet TCRdb's version contains in-frame clones alone and is incomplete. The sample has fewer than 110,000 clones, and its top ten clones hold around 3.5%. Sequenced material: PBMCs. The receptor source for this set is a man aged 35 to 55 in good health and CMV-seronegative.

The chain is built from TRBV4-3 and TRBJ1-1, with TRBD1 as a possible D gene (6 bases). Trimming left V 0 bases short and J 4 bases short, with 15 bases between. The germline V gene has CDR1 LGHNA and CDR2 YSLEER. The CDR3 length is 16 residues. The CDR3 DNA reads as TGCGCCAGCAGCCAAGATCGGTGGGGGCTGGGCACTGAAGCTTTCTTT. Protein product: CASSQDRWGLGTEAFF.

The chain joins TRBV5-4 to TRBJ1-4; D might be TRBD1 (6 bases). The germline V gene encodes CDR1 SGHNT and CDR2 YYREEE (reference sequence). The CDR3 spans 13 residues. The V end was cut by 1 base, the J end by 8 bases, with 9 bases between. CDR3 in amino acids: CASSLRGGEKLFF. As DNA, the CDR3 is TGTGCCAGCAGCTTGAGGGGGGGGGAAAAACTGTTTTTT.

V usage is TRBV5-1 and J usage is TRBJ1-6; unclear D gene. Trimming pared 0 bases from V and 9 bases from J, leaving 10 bases between. This CDR3 has 14 amino acids. CDR1 and CDR2 from the germline V gene are SGHRS and YFSETQ. As DNA, the CDR3 is TGCGCCAGCAGCTTGGCTCAGGATAGTTCACCCCTCCACTTT. This encodes CASSLAQDSSPLHF.

V is TRBV19 and J is TRBJ1-5, with D perhaps TRBD1 (6 bases). The CDR3 extends over 13 amino acids. V gave up 5 bases and J gave up 9 bases, with 14 bases separating them. Per the germline V gene, CDR1 is LNHDA and CDR2 is SQIVND (reference sequence). CDR3 sequence: CASSVQGFGPQHF. Here the CDR3 DNA reads TGTGCCAGTAGTGTACAGGGTTTTGGGCCCCAGCATTTT.

The chain links TRBV28 to TRBJ1-2; D might be TRBD1 (6 bases). Germline CDR1 reads MDHEN; CDR2 reads SYDVKM. V lost 3 bases, J lost 3 bases, and 14 bases lay in between. The CDR3 is 15 residues long. CDR3 in DNA: TGTGCCAGCAGTTTCGGGACATCGGATCACTATGGCTACACCTTC. Its protein product is CASSFGTSDHYGYTF.

J is TRBJ1-1 and V is TRBV19, with D tentatively TRBD1 (6 bases). Germline CDR1 is LNHDA and CDR2 is SQIVND (reference sequence). Trimming took off 7 bases at V and 0 bases at J, with 15 bases between the two ends. CDR3 length equals 15 residues. In DNA, the CDR3 is TGTGCCAGTATCCAGGACAGATCCCTGAACACTGAAGCTTTCTTT. Amino acids: CASIQDRSLNTEAFF. Supplemented by reference TRBV19 and TRBJ1-1, the full variable domain reads DGGITQSPKYLFRKEGQNVTLSCEQNLNHDAMYWYRQDPGQGLRLIYYSQIVNDFQKGDIAEGYSVSREKKESFPLTVTSAQKNPTAFYLCASIQDRSLNTEAFFGQGTRLTVV.

The V and J genes are TRBV27 and TRBJ2-5, with 7 bases lining up with TRBD1. The V and J ends lost 3 bases and 2 bases, in that order; junction bases with no gene match: 6. Germline-derived CDR1 and CDR2 are MNHEY and SMNVEV (reference sequence). The CDR3 totals 15 residues. In nucleotides, the CDR3 is TGTGCCAGCAGTTTTCAAGGGACAGCACAAGAGACCCAGTACTTC. Translation: CASSFQGTAQETQYF.

The chain is built from TRBV11-2 and TRBJ2-1; TRBD2 is a possible D gene (5 bases). This CDR3 has 13 residues. Trimming left V 4 bases short and J 4 bases short, with 8 bases between. The germline V gene has CDR1 SGHAT and CDR2 FQNNGV. CDR3 loop: CASSWESYNEQFF. CDR3 in DNA: TGTGCCAGCAGCTGGGAGAGTTACAATGAGCAGTTCTTC.

V and J are TRBV18 and TRBJ1-1; possibly TRBD1 for D (5 bases). V was clipped by 5 bases and J by 2 bases, with 9 bases between them. Looked up from germline, CDR1 is KGHSH and CDR2 is LQKENI. The CDR3 is 13 amino acids. Here the CDR3 DNA reads TGTGCCAGCTCAAAACAGGCTAACACTGAAGCTTTCTTT. Its translation is CASSKQANTEAFF.

The chain carries TRBV19 and TRBJ2-5; 7 nucleotides agree with TRBD1. This CDR3 region has 16 residues. Germline CDR1 reads LNHDA; CDR2 reads SQIVND (reference sequence). With 1 base clipped from V and 5 bases from J, the junction kept 10 bases outside the gene matches. The CDR3 region is CASSIGEGGARETQYF. In DNA form, the CDR3 reads TGTGCCAGTAGTATAGGCGAAGGGGGCGCGCGGGAGACCCAGTACTTC.

V is TRBV18 and J is TRBJ1-1; weak D call: TRBD1 (6 bases). CDR1 KGHSH and CDR2 LQKENI come from the germline V gene. The CDR3 loop spans 15 amino acids. V lost 1 base and J 1 base, leaving 10 bases between the germline ends. In DNA form, the CDR3 reads TGTGCCAGCTCACCACAGGGGACAAGGAACACTGAAGCTTTCTTT. Residues: CASSPQGTRNTEAFF.

This chain links TRBV28 with TRBJ2-5, with TRBD1 matching over 11 bases. CDR3 length equals 16 residues. The V gene end was trimmed by 8 bases and the J gene end by 2 bases; junction bases not matched to a gene: 10. Germline assignment: CDR1 MDHEN and CDR2 SYDVKM. As DNA, the CDR3 is TGTGCCAGCCTATCCCCGGGACAGGGGGATCAAGAGACCCAGTACTTC. As protein: CASLSPGQGDQETQYF.

The rearrangement links TRBV4-1 to TRBJ2-5, with a weak D call TRBD2 (6 bases). This CDR3 has 12 residues. CDR1 MGHRA and CDR2 YSYEKL come from the germline V gene. The V end was cut by 0 bases, the J end by 11 bases, with 10 bases between. CDR3 nucleotide sequence: TGCGCCAGCAGCCAAGATAATCGGGAGCAGTACTTC. It codes for CASSQDNREQYF.

CDR3: CASNPGDRHTQYF. In DNA form, the CDR3 reads TGTGCCAGCAACCCCGGGGACAGGCATACGCAGTATTTT. This chain links TRBV28 with TRBJ2-3; 8 bases fit TRBD1. This CDR3 is built from 13 residues. The germline V gene encodes CDR1 MDHEN and CDR2 SYDVKM. After removal of 7 bases from V and 7 bases from J, the junction contained 7 bases not matched to a gene. Supplemented by reference TRBV28 and TRBJ2-3, the full variable domain reads DVKVTQSSRYLVKRTGEKVFLECVQDMDHENMFWYRQDPGLGLRLIYFSYDVKMKEKGDIPEGYSVSREKKERFSLILESASTNQTSMYLCASNPGDRHTQYFGPGTRLTVL.

The chain employs TRBV6-5 and TRBJ2-3, with TRBD2 matching over 7 bases. The CDR3 is 13 amino acids. Germline lookup yields CDR1 MNHEY and CDR2 SVGAGI. Germline trimming cut 6 bases from V and 2 bases from J; bases unmatched to any gene: 2. DNA for the CDR3: TGTGCCAGCAGACTAGCGTTCACAGATACGCAGTATTTT. Amino acid sequence: CASRLAFTDTQYF.

The chain employs TRBV21-1 and TRBJ1-5; TRBD1 is the table's D call, not checked against the DNA. TRBV21-1 is a pseudogene. The CDR3 spans 14 residues. For the CDR3, the DNA is TGTGCCAGCAGCAAAGCCCCAGGGAATCAGCCCCAGCATTTT. Translating it yields CASSKAPGNQPQHF.

V is TRBV7-2 and J is TRBJ2-3; 8 bases match TRBD2. The CDR3 totals 18 residues. Germline V gives CDR1 SGHTA, CDR2 FQGNSA. V lost 5 bases to trimming and J lost 0 bases; unmatched junction nucleotides: 13. In nucleotides, the CDR3 is TGTGCCAGCAGCCTATCCGGGAGAAGCGGGGGAAGCACAGATACGCAGTATTTT. It encodes CASSLSGRSGGSTDTQYF.

In nucleotides, the CDR3 is TGTGCCAGCAGTGGCAGCGGGACTAGCGGGGGTTACAATGAGCAGTTCTTC. Its translation is CASSGSGTSGGYNEQFF. This chain joins TRBV6-1 and TRBJ2-1; 14 bases are a match to TRBD2. The CDR3 has 17 residues. CDR1 and CDR2 from the germline V gene are MNHNS and SASEGT. J lost 4 bases, V lost 4 bases, and 6 bases had no gene match.

This chain uses TRBV29-1 with TRBJ1-2; maybe TRBD1 (6 bases). Trimming took off 1 base at V and 2 bases at J, with 20 bases between the two ends. This CDR3 is 17 amino acids long. Germline CDR1 is SQVTM and CDR2 is ANQGSEA. The CDR3 here is CSVEGRQGNAKNYGYTF. The CDR3 coding sequence is TGCAGCGTTGAAGGTCGGCAGGGGAACGCTAAGAACTATGGCTACACCTTC.

The genes are TRBV29-1 and TRBJ2-2; 7 nucleotides line up with TRBD2. The junction had 1 base not matched to a gene; V was cut back by 8 bases and J by 1 base. The CDR3 consists of 12 residues. CDR1 and CDR2 from the germline V gene are SQVTM and ANQGSEA. The CDR3, as DNA: TGCAGCTGGGGGGGGAACACCGGGGAGCTGTTTTTT. It is translated as CSWGGNTGELFF.

The rearrangement joins TRBV28 to TRBJ1-1, with D possibly being TRBD1 (6 bases). The CDR3 spans 14 residues. Trimming cost V 5 bases and J 8 bases, with 18 bases left between them. CDR1 is MDHEN, CDR2 SYDVKM, per germline. The CDR3 reads CASSTPDRMAEAFF. The CDR3 region has the DNA TGTGCCAGCAGTACCCCTGACAGGATGGCCGAAGCTTTCTTT.

This chain connects TRBV5-1 to TRBJ1-1, with D possibly TRBD1 on 5 matching bases. The CDR3 extends over 16 amino acids. CDR1 is SGHRS, CDR2 YFSETQ, per germline. Trimming took 3 bases from V and 0 from J, leaving 15 bases between them. The CDR3 loop is CASSSSGGLMNTEAFF. DNA of the CDR3: TGCGCCAGCAGCTCTTCCGGGGGACTAATGAACACTGAAGCTTTCTTT.

The chain employs TRBV7-9 and TRBJ1-4, with D possibly TRBD1 on 5 matching bases. Germline CDR1 is SEHNR and CDR2 is FQNEAQ (reference sequence). CDR3 length equals 13 residues. V lost 5 bases, J lost 7 bases, and 11 bases lay in between. The CDR3 bases are TGTGCCAGCAGCCATGACAGAACTGAAAAACTGTTTTTT. This sequence encodes CASSHDRTEKLFF.

V usage is TRBV28 and J usage is TRBJ1-1; weak D call: TRBD1 (6 bases). With 9 bases removed from V and 4 bases from J, the gap between germline ends came to 12 bases. The CDR3 spans 12 residues. Germline V gene sequence: CDR1 MDHEN, CDR2 SYDVKM. The CDR3 loop reads CASRQESTEAFF. The CDR3 bases are TGTGCCAGTAGACAGGAGAGCACTGAAGCTTTCTTT. Full variable domain (remainder filled in from reference TRBV28 and TRBJ1-1): DVKVTQSSRYLVKRTGEKVFLECVQDMDHENMFWYRQDPGLGLRLIYFSYDVKMKEKGDIPEGYSVSREKKERFSLILESASTNQTSMYLCASRQESTEAFFGQGTRLTVV.

The CDR3 sequence: CASSPRERGGPNTGELFF. DNA for the CDR3: TGTGCCAGCAGCCCCCGGGAGCGGGGGGGCCCGAACACCGGGGAGCTGTTTTTT. The rearrangement uses TRBV7-6 and TRBJ2-2, with 10 bases lining up with TRBD2. The CDR3 contains 18 residues. V shed 5 bases and J 0 bases; nucleotides not matched to a gene: 9. Looked up from germline, CDR1 is SGHVS and CDR2 is FNYEAQ.